Following are 20 T cell receptor beta chains from one sample sequenced in a study of long-term antiretroviral therapy in people with HIV. This was the immunoSEQ v3.0 assay at survey level. TCRdb's copy holds only in-frame clones and misses some; the assay was immunoSEQ multiplex PCR. The profile covers tens of thousands of clones, with around 81% appearing a single time and 9.5% to 15% taken by the ten largest. Source: unsorted PBMCs, taken 0.1 years before starting antiretroviral therapy. The receptors originated from a man aged 35 to 55 with HIV.

The CDR3 region has the DNA TGCGCCAGCAGCTCTTTCGGGGGGCCCGGAAACACCATATATTTT. Its translation is CASSSFGGPGNTIYF. The V call is TRBV5-1, the J call TRBJ1-3; possibly TRBD1 for D (6 bases). V gave up 3 bases and J gave up 4 bases, with 14 bases separating them. CDR1 SGHRS and CDR2 YFSETQ come from the germline V gene. This CDR3 contains 15 residues. The variable domain in full, completed from reference TRBV5-1 and TRBJ1-3, reads KAGVTQTPRYLIKTRGQQVTLSCSPISGHRSVSWYQQTPGQGLQFLFEYFSETQRNKGNFPGRFSGRQFSNSRSEMNVSTLELGDSALYLCASSSFGGPGNTIYFGEGSWLTVV.

This chain uses TRBV4-3 with TRBJ2-5; D gene uncertain. CDR3 length equals 14 residues. CDR1 is LGHNA, CDR2 YSLEER, per germline. Trimming shortened V by 1 base and J by 5 bases, and 11 bases separated the two germline ends. The CDR3 DNA sequence: TGCGCCAGCAGCCAAGGCGGAAGTATCGAGACCCAGTACTTC. Protein product: CASSQGGSIETQYF.

The CDR3 region is CASSGTSGEETQYF. CDR3 nucleotide sequence: TGTGCCAGCAGCGGGACTAGCGGGGAAGAGACCCAGTACTTC. The chain joins TRBV11-2 to TRBJ2-5; TRBD2 agrees at 13 bases. Germline loops: CDR1 SGHAT, CDR2 FQNNGV. There are 14 residues in the CDR3. The trim removed 5 bases at V and 3 bases at J, leaving 0 bases unmatched. Looking up the rest from reference TRBV11-2 and TRBJ2-5 gives the full variable domain: EAGVAQSPRYKIIEKRQSVAFWCNPISGHATLYWYQQILGQGPKLLIQFQNNGVVDDSQLPKDRFSAERLKGVDSTLKIQPAKLEDSAVYLCASSGTSGEETQYFGPGTRLLVL.

The J gene is TRBJ2-7, the V gene TRBV6-5; no clear D gene. From germline, CDR1 is MNHEY and CDR2 SVGAGI. The CDR3 is 16 amino acids. The V and J ends lost 0 bases and 2 bases respectively, with 14 bases between them. The CDR3 bases are TGTGCCAGCAGTTACTCACAGTCCTTCGCCCCCTACGAGCAGTACTTC. Translation: CASSYSQSFAPYEQYF.

The chain carries TRBV30 and TRBJ2-2, with 12 bases fitting TRBD2. Trimming took 4 bases from V and 5 from J; bases not matched to a gene: 8. This CDR3 spans 16 amino acids. CDR1 is GTSNPN, CDR2 SVGIG, per germline (reference sequence). CDR3 region: CAWNPSGRAATGELFF. CDR3 nucleotides: TGTGCCTGGAACCCTAGCGGGAGGGCCGCAACCGGGGAGCTGTTTTTT.

This clone was observed a single time. This chain links TRBV7-9 with TRBJ2-5, with TRBD1 matching over 10 bases. The germline V gene encodes CDR1 SEHNR and CDR2 FQNEAQ (reference sequence). This CDR3 has 12 amino acids. The V segment lost 8 bases and the J segment 4 bases; nucleotides outside the gene matches: 1. CDR3 residues: CASGQGGETQYF. CDR3 nucleotide sequence: TGTGCCAGCGGACAGGGGGGAGAGACCCAGTACTTC.

The chain combines TRBV27 with TRBJ2-2; 10 nucleotides line up with TRBD1. Trimming took 0 bases from V and 4 from J; bases not matched to a gene: 5. Per germline, CDR1 MNHEY and CDR2 SMNVEV (reference sequence). This CDR3 is built from 17 residues. The CDR3 region has the DNA TGTGCCAGCAGTTTATCGCGGGGGACAGGGGCCACCGGGGAGCTGTTTTTT. This translates into CASSLSRGTGATGELFF.

This chain's CDR3 is CASSPASLHF. The CDR3, as DNA: TGTGCCAGCAGCCCCGCATCCCTCCACTTT. The chain carries TRBV7-9 and TRBJ1-6; D call uncertain. Germline CDR1 SEHNR, CDR2 FQNEAQ (reference sequence). This CDR3 is 10 amino acids long. V was clipped by 5 bases and J by 14 bases, with 7 bases between them.

The chain links TRBV6-5 to TRBJ2-7, with TRBD1 as a possible D gene (5 bases). This CDR3 has 14 residues. Trimming removed 4 bases from V and 2 bases from J, with 12 bases in between. Germline values: CDR1 MNHEY, CDR2 SVGAGI. Written as DNA, the CDR3 is TGTGCCAGCAGTTCAGGGCTCCGGGCCTACGAGCAGTACTTC. Protein sequence: CASSSGLRAYEQYF.

The chain combines TRBV9 with TRBJ2-3; 8 positions match TRBD2. J was trimmed by 2 bases and V by 0 bases; bases with no gene match: 5. The germline CDR1 and CDR2 sequences are SGDLS and YYNGEE. This CDR3 is built from 16 residues. CDR3 bases: TGTGCCAGCAGCGTAGTTGGCGGGGGGCTCACAGATACGCAGTATTTT. Its protein is CASSVVGGGLTDTQYF.

Comments on this clone: This specimen includes other DNA sequences encoding the same CDR3. The chain recombines TRBV5-6 with TRBJ2-2, with D unresolved. This CDR3 contains 14 residues. Per germline, CDR1 SGHDT and CDR2 YYEEEE. Between the trimmed V and J ends, which lost 0 bases and 1 base, there was a span of 4 bases. The CDR3 loop reads CASSLDRNTGELFF. CDR3 sequence (DNA): TGTGCCAGCAGCTTGGACAGGAACACCGGGGAGCTGTTTTTT.

The chain recombines TRBV5-1 with TRBJ2-7, with TRBD1 matching 10 bases. Germline V gives CDR1 SGHRS, CDR2 YFSETQ. The CDR3 consists of 15 residues. V dropped 5 bases and J dropped 5; count of bases not matched to a gene: 10. In nucleotides, the CDR3 is TGCGCCAGCAGGAAAACGGGACAGGGGTTCCACGAGCAGTACTTC. Translated, it gives CASRKTGQGFHEQYF.

This chain connects TRBV7-9 to TRBJ2-1; D may correspond to TRBD1 or TRBD2 (5 bases each). The V gene lost 1 base and the J gene lost 2 bases, with 12 bases spanning the gap. Germline CDR1 reads SEHNR; CDR2 reads FQNEAQ (reference sequence). The CDR3 sequence is 16 residues long. This chain's CDR3 is CASSLVKGTAYNEQFF. In DNA, the CDR3 is TGTGCCAGCAGCTTAGTCAAGGGGACCGCCTACAATGAGCAGTTCTTC.

This clone was picked up a small number of times. The chain uses TRBV2 and TRBJ2-2; a weak D match, TRBD1 (6 bases). Between the trimmed V and J ends, which lost 3 bases and 4 bases, there was a span of 9 bases. The CDR3 loop spans 14 amino acids. CDR1 and CDR2 (germline): SNHLY, FYNNEI. CDR3 nucleotide sequence: TGTGCCAGCAGTGACCAGGGGCGCACCGGGGAGCTGTTTTTT. Translated: CASSDQGRTGELFF.

The V and J genes are TRBV5-6 and TRBJ2-3; D not certain. In germline, CDR1 is SGHDT, CDR2 YYEEEE. This CDR3 is built from 15 residues. With 0 bases removed from V and 4 bases from J, the gap between germline ends came to 12 bases. CDR3 in amino acids: CASSLEAGRSDTQYF. The CDR3 DNA reads as TGTGCCAGCAGCTTGGAGGCAGGCAGGTCAGATACGCAGTATTTT.

The chain is built from TRBV18 and TRBJ2-3; tentatively, D is TRBD1 (6 bases). CDR3 size: 17 residues. V was trimmed by 5 bases and J by 1 base, leaving 19 bases between them. Germline V CDR1 and CDR2: KGHSH, LQKENI. The CDR3 region is CASSAQGNRRRTDTQYF. In DNA, the CDR3 is TGTGCCAGCTCAGCACAGGGAAACCGGCGTCGCACAGATACGCAGTATTTT.

This clone was detected only once. This chain uses TRBV6-1 with TRBJ2-3; D call uncertain. This CDR3 is 13 amino acids long. Germline CDR1 MNHNS, CDR2 SASEGT. The V end lost 5 bases, the J end lost 6 bases, and 12 bases lay between the germline ends. The CDR3: CASSPSNWDTQYF. The CDR3 DNA sequence: TGTGCCAGCAGTCCTTCCAATTGGGATACGCAGTATTTT.

The chain joins TRBV9 to TRBJ2-1; D perhaps matches TRBD2 (5 bases). Per the germline V gene, CDR1 is SGDLS and CDR2 is YYNGEE. This CDR3 region has 16 residues. The germline V and J ends were trimmed by 0 bases and 9 bases, with 19 bases remaining between them. The CDR3: CASSVGGLAWFSEQFF. The CDR3, as DNA: TGTGCCAGCAGCGTAGGAGGGTTGGCTTGGTTTAGTGAGCAGTTCTTC.

CDR3 residues: CASSLERGPPYEQYF. The CDR3 nucleotides read TGTGCCAGCAGCTTAGAGCGGGGGCCTCCCTACGAGCAGTACTTC. V and J are TRBV11-2 and TRBJ2-7, with TRBD2 as a possible D gene (7 bases). V was pared by 0 bases and J by 2 bases, with 11 bases between. Germline CDR1 reads SGHAT; CDR2 reads FQNNGV. The CDR3 has 15 residues.

The rearrangement links TRBV28 to TRBJ2-6; TRBD2 agrees at 10 bases. V was clipped by 3 bases and J by 4 bases; unmatched bases: 12. Germline loops: CDR1 MDHEN, CDR2 SYDVKM. The CDR3 spans 19 residues. The CDR3 reads CASSFRSLAGVTGANVLTF. CDR3 sequence (DNA): TGTGCCAGCAGTTTTAGGTCCCTAGCGGGAGTTACCGGGGCCAACGTCCTGACTTTC.